These 27 T cell receptor beta chains were sequenced from one sample in a study of human T cells and chemical hapten exposure. Each CDR3 protein is one row after TCRdb ran MiXCR on the RACE reads. The sample has roughly 38,000 distinct CDR3 sequences; around 3.8% are singletons. Time point here: patch test 1, 2 weeks after DPC sensitization. The treatment was: therapeutic diphenylcyclopropenone sensitization with weekly scalp DPC. Total RNA was isolated from whole blood that had not been fractionated. The sample in question was whole blood, obtained in connection with sensitization to the hapten diphenylcyclopropenone (DPC). The receptors were sampled from a man aged 50 or older with alopecia areata. Some clones in this sample may be carry-over from other donors' samples.

The table lists this clonotype with many counts. The V gene is TRBV20-1, the J gene TRBJ1-5; D unresolved. The CDR3 runs 16 residues. The germline V and J ends were trimmed by 6 bases and 0 bases, with 18 bases remaining between them. Germline CDR1 is DFQATT and CDR2 is SNEGSKA (reference sequence). The CDR3 region has the DNA TGCAGTGCACGCCCCAGAGGGCGGTATAGCAATCAGCCCCAGCATTTT. Translating gives CSARPRGRYSNQPQHF.

V usage is TRBV12-3 or TRBV12-4 and J usage is TRBJ2-7; D might be TRBD2 (6 bases). Trimming stripped 5 bases from V and 3 bases from J, with 17 bases between. The CDR3 totals 15 residues. The CDR3 is CASSQPGLVSYEQYF. In DNA, the CDR3 is TGTGCCAGCAGTCAACCGGGACTCGTCAGCTACGAGCAGTACTTC.

This clonotype was seen more than once but under ten times. The chain is built from TRBV9 and TRBJ1-1, with a possible D match to TRBD1 (5 bases). Germline V gene data show CDR1 as SGDLS and CDR2 as YYNGEE. Trimming took 0 bases from V and 0 from J, leaving 9 bases between them. CDR3 length: 15 residues. The CDR3 sequence is CASSVGPGMNTEAFF. CDR3 DNA sequence: TGTGCCAGCAGCGTAGGTCCAGGGATGAACACTGAAGCTTTCTTT.

Regarding this clonotype: A much larger clonotype is one base distant, so this may be a read error. The chain joins TRBV5-1 to TRBJ2-7; D is ambiguous. This CDR3 spans 15 amino acids. Trimming left V 4 bases short and J 0 bases short, with 14 bases between. The germline V gene encodes CDR1 SGHRS and CDR2 YFSETQ. The CDR3 is CASSPGKSSSYEQYF. The CDR3 DNA reads as TGCGCCAGCAGCCCTGGAAAGTCCTCCTCCTACGAGCAGTACTTC.

The chain carries TRBV28 and TRBJ1-1, with TRBD1 identical over 7 bases. The germline gives CDR1 MDHEN, CDR2 SYDVKM. This CDR3 is built from 16 residues. Trimming at V came to 8 bases and at J to 1 base, leaving 13 bases not matched to a gene. In DNA, the CDR3 is TGTGCCAGCCCCGCCCGGACAGGACAGTGGAACACTGAAGCTTTCTTT. It encodes CASPARTGQWNTEAFF.

This clonotype was observed a handful of times. V and J are TRBV3-1 and TRBJ2-2; D possibly corresponds to TRBD2 (5 bases). CDR3 length equals 14 residues. V dropped 1 base and J dropped 5 bases, with 8 bases sitting between them. Germline CDR1 is LGHDT and CDR2 is YNNKEL (reference sequence). CDR3 nucleotide sequence: TGTGCCAGCAGCCAAGCAGGAGGAACCGGGGAGCTGTTTTTT. Protein product: CASSQAGGTGELFF.

This clonotype was counted only a few times. CDR3 protein: CAWNLLGGSEAFF. The CDR3 DNA reads TGTGCCTGGAACCTCCTAGGGGGGTCTGAAGCTTTCTTT. The J gene is TRBJ1-1, the V gene TRBV30; tentatively, D is TRBD1 (6 bases). Germline lookup yields CDR1 GTSNPN and CDR2 SVGIG (reference sequence). The CDR3 covers 13 residues. V was shortened by 4 bases and J by 6 bases, with 15 bases between the two germline ends.

This clonotype was counted many times. The CDR3 coding sequence is TGTGCCAGCAGTTCTCCCTTCGGGAAACTTGGTACGCAGTATTTT. Its protein product is CASSSPFGKLGTQYF. The chain links TRBV12-3 or TRBV12-4 to TRBJ2-3, with a tentative D call TRBD2 (5 bases). CDR3 length equals 15 residues. V gave up 4 bases and J gave up 8 bases, with 19 bases separating them.

This clonotype was recorded many times. The rearrangement joins TRBV7-6 to TRBJ2-3; no firm D call. This CDR3 contains 15 residues. Germline CDR1 and CDR2: SGHVS and FNYEAQ. The V end was cut by 3 bases, the J end by 11 bases, with 21 bases between. The CDR3 protein is CASSFSVAYPREQYF. The CDR3 bases are TGTGCCAGCAGCTTCTCAGTTGCGTACCCGAGAGAGCAGTATTTT.

This clonotype was seen only a few times. The chain joins TRBV28 to TRBJ1-6; D is uncertain. CDR1 and CDR2 from the germline V gene are MDHEN and SYDVKM. Trimming stripped 6 bases from V and 0 bases from J, with 12 bases between. This CDR3 spans 16 amino acids. This chain's CDR3 is CASSPPQSSYNSPLHF. The DNA for the CDR3 is TGTGCCAGCAGCCCTCCCCAGAGCTCCTATAATTCACCCCTCCACTTT.

The table lists this clonotype with many counts. This chain uses TRBV12-3 or TRBV12-4 with TRBJ2-3; 8 bases line up with TRBD2. The CDR3 has 15 residues. The V gene end was trimmed by 1 base and the J gene end by 4 bases; junction bases not matched to a gene: 4. CDR3 sequence reads: CASSLGGRTADTQYF. The CDR3 nucleotides read TGTGCCAGCAGTTTAGGCGGGAGGACGGCAGATACGCAGTATTTT.

This clonotype was observed many times. V and J are TRBV28 and TRBJ1-1; D gene unclear. Deletions cut 1 base from V and 2 bases from J, with 5 bases between. CDR3 length: 13 amino acids. Germline values: CDR1 MDHEN, CDR2 SYDVKM. The CDR3 reads CASSLLVNTEAFF. Written as DNA, the CDR3 is TGTGCCAGCAGTTTATTGGTTAACACTGAAGCTTTCTTT.

This clonotype has a count of ten or more. This chain links TRBV5-1 with TRBJ2-3; 9 bases map to TRBD2. This CDR3 region has 17 residues. After removal of 4 bases from V and 0 bases from J, the junction contained 9 bases not matched to a gene. The germline gives CDR1 SGHRS, CDR2 YFSETQ. The DNA for the CDR3 is TGCGCCAGCAGCATAGCGACTAGCGGAGCTAGCACAGATACGCAGTATTTT. It yields the protein CASSIATSGASTDTQYF.

At least ten counts were recorded for this clonotype. V and J are TRBV4-2 and TRBJ2-3, with TRBD2 identical over 13 bases. CDR3 length: 17 amino acids. Germline CDR1 reads LGHNA; CDR2 reads YNFKEQ. The V segment lost 1 base and the J segment 1 base; nucleotides outside the gene matches: 2. The CDR3, as DNA: TGTGCCAGCAGCCAAGCAGGACTAGCGGGAGGCACAGATACGCAGTATTTT. Translation gives CASSQAGLAGGTDTQYF.

The table lists this clonotype with many counts. As DNA, the CDR3 is TGTGCCACCGAGCGAGGGGGAGGGACCTCTGGGGCCAACGTCCTGACTTTC. It encodes CATERGGGTSGANVLTF. The gene calls are TRBV5-4 and TRBJ2-6; TRBD2 might be the D (7 bases). CDR3 size: 17 residues. V lost 9 bases, J lost 0 bases, and 19 bases lay in between. In germline, CDR1 is SGHNT, CDR2 YYREEE (reference sequence). Filled out from reference TRBV5-4 and TRBJ2-6, the complete variable domain reads ETGVTQSPTHLIKTRGQQVTLRCSSQSGHNTVSWYQQALGQGPQFIFQYYREEENGRGNFPPRFSGLQFPNYSSELNVNALELDDSALYLCATERGGGTSGANVLTFGAGSRLTVL.

This clonotype was observed many times. This chain joins TRBV7-2 and TRBJ2-1; D is undetermined. Trimming pared 5 bases from V and 5 bases from J, leaving 7 bases between. The CDR3 has 12 amino acids. Germline V gene sequence: CDR1 SGHTA, CDR2 FQGNSA. The DNA of the CDR3 is TGTGCCAGCAGCCCCCACCACAATGAGCAGTTCTTC. This gives the protein CASSPHHNEQFF.

Only a few counts were recorded for this clonotype. The rearrangement links TRBV27 to TRBJ2-6; the D is unclear. Per the germline V gene, CDR1 is MNHEY and CDR2 is SMNVEV (reference sequence). V lost 3 bases and J lost 1, with 10 bases in between. The CDR3 contains 16 residues. The CDR3 loop reads CASSLVWGSGANVLTF. CDR3 sequence (DNA): TGTGCCAGCAGTTTGGTCTGGGGATCTGGGGCCAACGTCCTGACTTTC.

Many counts were recorded for this clonotype. The DNA for the CDR3 is TGTGCCTGGAATATGGATGAGAATTCACCCCTCCACTTT. It encodes CAWNMDENSPLHF. The rearrangement uses TRBV30 and TRBJ1-6; D remains unclear. Germline V gene sequence: CDR1 GTSNPN, CDR2 SVGIG (reference sequence). The V end lost 4 bases, the J end lost 7 bases, and 11 bases lay between the germline ends. The CDR3 is made up of 13 amino acids. Using reference TRBV30 and TRBJ1-6 for the parts outside the CDR3, the full variable domain is SQTIHQWPATLVQPVGSPLSLECTVEGTSNPNLYWYRQAAGRGLQLLFYSVGIGQISSEVPQNLSASRPQDRQFILSSKKLLLSDSGFYLCAWNMDENSPLHFGNGTRLTVT.

This clonotype was seen many times. V is TRBV12-3 or TRBV12-4 and J is TRBJ1-4, with D maybe TRBD1 (5 bases). The length of the CDR3 is 14 residues. Trimming pared 6 bases from V and 7 bases from J, leaving 15 bases between. The DNA of the CDR3 is TGTGCCAGCAGGCTTAGCCCCAGGGTTGAAAAACTGTTTTTT. It is translated as CASRLSPRVEKLFF.

This clonotype was seen ten or more times. The rearrangement links TRBV7-2 to TRBJ2-3, with TRBD2 matching 8 bases. The CDR3 covers 16 residues. The V gene's germline CDR1 is SGHTA and CDR2 FQGNSA. The junction had 8 bases not matched to a gene; V was cut back by 5 bases and J by 1 base. The CDR3, as DNA: TGTGCCAGCAGCCCCCTTCCAGCGGGAGGCACAGATACGCAGTATTTT. It yields the protein CASSPLPAGGTDTQYF.

This clonotype was seen only a few times. Its ends do not fully match the called genes, so a read error is possible. This chain links TRBV29-1 with TRBJ2-1; D assignment may be TRBD1 or TRBD2 (6 bases each). CDR3 size: 17 residues. Germline assignment: CDR1 SQVTM and CDR2 ANQGSEA. The CDR3 DNA reads TGCAGCGCTGAAGGGATGAGGGGGGCTGGACTGTACAATGAGCAGTTCTTC. Encoded protein: CSAEGMRGAGLYNEQFF.

V and J are TRBV28 and TRBJ1-2; D unresolved. Germline-derived CDR1 and CDR2 are MDHEN and SYDVKM. CDR3 size: 13 residues. V lost 3 bases, J lost 4 bases, and 9 bases lay in between. The CDR3, as DNA: TGTGCCAGCAGTTTGTCGGTTATCTATGGCTACACCTTC. Its translation: CASSLSVIYGYTF.

This clonotype was seen ten or more times. V and J are TRBV2 and TRBJ1-5, with D perhaps TRBD1 (5 bases). With 7 bases removed from V and 2 bases from J, the gap between germline ends came to 12 bases. Germline loops: CDR1 SNHLY, CDR2 FYNNEI. CDR3 length: 14 amino acids. In DNA form, the CDR3 reads TGTGCCAGCAACGGACAAGCCGGCAATCAGCCCCAGCATTTT. Amino acids: CASNGQAGNQPQHF.

This chain links TRBV20-1 with TRBJ1-5; no clear D. Germline loops: CDR1 DFQATT, CDR2 SNEGSKA (reference sequence). This CDR3 spans 15 amino acids. The V and J ends lost 3 bases and 3 bases respectively, with 15 bases between them. The CDR3 DNA reads as TGCAGTGCTAGGTCGGGCCCTCTACTCAATCAGCCCCAGCATTTT. Translating it yields CSARSGPLLNQPQHF.

This clonotype was seen ten or more times. CDR3 bases: TGTGCCAGCAGGACAGGGGGGGACACCGGGGAGCTGTTTTTT. Protein product: CASRTGGDTGELFF. The chain is built from TRBV28 and TRBJ2-2, with 9 bases fitting TRBD1. The CDR3 is 14 amino acids. The V gene's germline CDR1 is MDHEN and CDR2 SYDVKM. V lost 6 bases to trimming and J lost 3 bases; unmatched junction nucleotides: 2.

This clonotype was counted at least ten times. The chain's CDR3 is CASSLGTANQPQHF. The CDR3 DNA is TGCGCCAGCAGCTTGGGGACCGCCAATCAGCCCCAGCATTTT. This chain connects TRBV5-1 to TRBJ1-5; D gene uncertain. V was clipped by 0 bases and J by 3 bases, with 7 bases between them. The germline V gene has CDR1 SGHRS and CDR2 YFSETQ. CDR3 length: 14 amino acids.

The table lists this clonotype with many counts. The chain is built from TRBV5-1 and TRBJ2-2, with TRBD2 matching over 12 bases. This CDR3 contains 16 residues. The V and J ends lost 2 bases and 4 bases, in that order; junction bases with no gene match: 3. Germline V gene data show CDR1 as SGHRS and CDR2 as YFSETQ. Written as DNA, the CDR3 is TGCGCCAGCAGCTTTCAGACTAGCGGGAGCACCGGGGAGCTGTTTTTT. Translated, it gives CASSFQTSGSTGELFF.